Following are 32 T cell receptor beta chains from one sample sequenced in a study of blood T cell repertoires in COVID-19. The repertoire was sequenced with immunoSEQ multiplex PCR; TCRdb's copy has only in-frame clones and lacks some. The sample has fewer than 200,000 clones; about 83% are singletons. The sequenced material came from PBMCs or T cells enriched from blood (not recorded which). Receptors were obtained from a woman aged 50 to 60 in a cohort exposed to, infected with or recovered from COVID-19 (not recorded which).

V usage is TRBV28 and J usage is TRBJ2-1, with TRBD1 matching 7 bases. This CDR3 is 17 amino acids long. Germline lookup yields CDR1 MDHEN and CDR2 SYDVKM. V lost 11 bases and J lost 6; bases outside the gene matches: 22. CDR3 amino acids: CARRGPQGEGLRNEQFF. The CDR3 DNA sequence: TGTGCCCGCCGAGGACCGCAGGGGGAAGGATTGCGCAATGAGCAGTTCTTC.

This clone was detected once. The V call is TRBV2, the J call TRBJ2-1, with 8 bases identical to TRBD1. Germline CDR1 and CDR2: SNHLY and FYNNEI. Trimming cost V 6 bases and J 4 bases; bases outside gene matches: 8. The CDR3 has 15 residues. The CDR3 loop reads CASRTGDMGYNEQFF. CDR3 DNA sequence: TGTGCCAGCAGGACAGGGGATATGGGATACAATGAGCAGTTCTTC.

A single count supports this clone. This rearrangement joins TRBV5-1 to TRBJ2-7; the match to TRBD1 covers 7 bases. V was clipped by 3 bases and J by 5 bases; unmatched bases: 8. This CDR3 comprises 14 residues. Germline assignment: CDR1 SGHRS and CDR2 YFSETQ. The CDR3 nucleotides are TGCGCCAGCAGCTGGGGACAGTCGTCCCACGAGCAGTACTTC. Its protein product is CASSWGQSSHEQYF. Complete variable domain (other parts from reference TRBV5-1 and TRBJ2-7): KAGVTQTPRYLIKTRGQQVTLSCSPISGHRSVSWYQQTPGQGLQFLFEYFSETQRNKGNFPGRFSGRQFSNSRSEMNVSTLELGDSALYLCASSWGQSSHEQYFGPGTRLTVT.

The chain is built from TRBV9 and TRBJ2-1; 15 bases match TRBD2. Looked up from germline, CDR1 is SGDLS and CDR2 is YYNGEE. The CDR3 is made up of 21 amino acids. V lost 4 bases to trimming and J lost 4 bases; unmatched junction nucleotides: 18. This chain's CDR3 is CASSPKGTSGRNLEGYNEQFF. CDR3 in DNA: TGTGCCAGCAGCCCGAAAGGGACTAGCGGGAGGAACCTAGAAGGGTACAATGAGCAGTTCTTC.

This sequence joins TRBV9 and TRBJ1-2; D unresolved. This CDR3 comprises 14 residues. Germline V gene data show CDR1 as SGDLS and CDR2 as YYNGEE. V lost 0 bases and J 8 bases, leaving 14 bases between the germline ends. The CDR3 DNA follows: TGTGCCAGCAGCGTAGGGGTTTTGGGAGGCGGCTACACCTTC. Translating it yields CASSVGVLGGGYTF.

This rearrangement joins TRBV6-2 or TRBV6-3 to TRBJ1-5; D is unclear. The CDR3 has 15 amino acids. Per the germline V gene, CDR1 is MNHEY and CDR2 is SVGEGT. The V gene lost 5 bases and the J gene lost 1 base, with 12 bases spanning the gap. In nucleotides, the CDR3 is TGTGCCAGCAGTCAGATGGCAGGCAGCAATCAGCCCCAGCATTTT. Its translation: CASSQMAGSNQPQHF.

The genes are TRBV7-9 and TRBJ2-1, with 8 bases fitting TRBD2. CDR1 SEHNR and CDR2 FQNEAQ come from the germline V gene (reference sequence). The CDR3 has 17 residues. V trimming: 1 base; J trimming: 8 bases; junction bases outside the gene matches: 13. CDR3 sequence: CASSLELASGSLHEQFF. The CDR3 region has the DNA TGTGCCAGCAGCTTAGAGCTAGCGAGCGGGAGTCTGCATGAGCAGTTCTTC.

V gene TRBV27 combines with J gene TRBJ2-7; weak D call: TRBD2 (5 bases). Germline loops: CDR1 MNHEY, CDR2 SMNVEV (reference sequence). The CDR3 has 13 amino acids. V lost 5 bases to trimming and J lost 0 bases, with 8 bases between them. CDR3 nucleotide sequence: TGTGCCAGCAGTCAACGGGGCTCCTACGAGCAGTACTTC. The encoded protein is CASSQRGSYEQYF.

The gene calls are TRBV29-1 and TRBJ2-5; a possible D gene is TRBD2 (5 bases). Per the germline V gene, CDR1 is SQVTM and CDR2 is ANQGSEA. This CDR3 is built from 13 residues. Deletions cut 2 bases from V and 4 bases from J, with 11 bases between. The CDR3 DNA follows: TGCAGCGTTGAACTTAACAGCGGAGAGACCCAGTACTTC. This translates into CSVELNSGETQYF.

This clone appeared once. V usage is TRBV28 and J usage is TRBJ2-3; D is perhaps TRBD1 (5 bases). Germline V gives CDR1 MDHEN, CDR2 SYDVKM. V lost 5 bases and J lost 7, with 10 bases in between. The CDR3 length is 12 residues. The CDR3 here is CASSQDINTQYF. The CDR3 DNA follows: TGTGCCAGCAGTCAGGACATCAATACGCAGTATTTT.

Only one count was recorded for this clone. The chain links TRBV19 to TRBJ1-5, with TRBD1 identical over 8 bases. Germline V gene lookup returns CDR1 LNHDA and CDR2 SQIVND (reference sequence). The CDR3 is 18 residues long. With 5 bases clipped from V and 3 bases from J, the junction kept 15 bases outside the gene matches. CDR3 residues: CASSVKAGGAGINQPQHF. Written as DNA, the CDR3 is TGTGCCAGTAGTGTTAAAGCAGGGGGCGCGGGTATCAATCAGCCCCAGCATTTT.

This clone has a handful of counts. V usage is TRBV5-1 and J usage is TRBJ2-2; TRBD1 is a possible D gene (5 bases). The CDR3 length is 16 residues. Germline V gives CDR1 SGHRS, CDR2 YFSETQ. With 4 bases removed from V and 0 bases from J, the gap between germline ends came to 13 bases. CDR3 region: CASSTQGFANTGELFF. Written as DNA, the CDR3 is TGCGCCAGCAGCACGCAGGGTTTCGCGAACACCGGGGAGCTGTTTTTT.

This clone has only a few counts. V usage is TRBV28 and J usage is TRBJ1-2; a weak D match, TRBD1 (6 bases). This CDR3 spans 14 amino acids. Germline V gene lookup returns CDR1 MDHEN and CDR2 SYDVKM. Trimming cost V 3 bases and J 4 bases, with 12 bases left between them. The CDR3: CASSFSGGAYGYTF. Here the CDR3 DNA reads TGTGCCAGCAGTTTCTCCGGGGGGGCCTATGGCTACACCTTC.

The V and J genes are TRBV3-1 (or the pseudogene TRBV3-2) and TRBJ1-3, with D possibly being TRBD1 (5 bases). Germline assignment: CDR1 LGHDT and CDR2 YNNKEL (reference sequence). The CDR3 loop spans 14 amino acids. V was shortened by 11 bases and J by 2 bases, with 16 bases between the two germline ends. In DNA, the CDR3 is TGTGCCTTAACCGTTACAGGAGCTGGAAACACCATATATTTT. This translates into CALTVTGAGNTIYF.

As concerns this clone: At one boundary the junction diverges from the germline segment, which might be a read error. The chain is built from TRBV7-7 and TRBJ2-5; no clear D. The germline gives CDR1 SSHAT, CDR2 FNYEAQ (reference sequence). CDR3 length: 15 amino acids. CDR3: CASSLGVSAQETQYF. CDR3 bases: TGTGCTAGCAGCTTAGGAGTGAGCGCCCAAGAGACCCAGTACTTC.

This clone was seen a handful of times. The chain employs TRBV15 and TRBJ1-5, with D maybe TRBD1 (5 bases). Trimming removed 2 bases from V and 6 bases from J, with 11 bases in between. Germline CDR1 and CDR2: LNHNV and YYDKDF (reference sequence). The CDR3 runs to 14 residues. The CDR3 nucleotides are TGTGCCACCAGCAGACCACAGGATTCTCAGCCCCAGCATTTT. Translation: CATSRPQDSQPQHF.

This rearrangement joins TRBV19 to TRBJ2-7; 8 nucleotides agree with TRBD1. The junction had 6 bases not matched to a gene; V was cut back by 5 bases and J by 6 bases. The CDR3 is 13 residues long. Per germline, CDR1 LNHDA and CDR2 SQIVND (reference sequence). The CDR3 nucleotides are TGTGCCAGTAGTCCGGGACAGGTGGGCGAGCAGTACTTC. Translation gives CASSPGQVGEQYF.

The chain has TRBV6-1 and TRBJ2-7; TRBD1 matches 7 bases. The V gene's germline CDR1 is MNHNS and CDR2 SASEGT. The CDR3 sequence is 15 residues long. After removal of 2 bases from V and 2 bases from J, the junction contained 6 bases not matched to a gene. For the CDR3, the DNA is TGTGCCAGCAGTGAAAGACAGGGACCGACCTACGAGCAGTACTTC. Its protein product is CASSERQGPTYEQYF.

The genes are TRBV19 and TRBJ2-7; possible D gene TRBD1, 6 bases. The germline V gene encodes CDR1 LNHDA and CDR2 SQIVND (reference sequence). The V end lost 5 bases, the J end lost 0 bases, and 8 bases lay between the germline ends. The CDR3 consists of 13 residues. The CDR3 DNA reads as TGTGCCAGTAGTCGACAGGACTCCTACGAGCAGTACTTC. This translates into CASSRQDSYEQYF.

The rearrangement uses TRBV28 and TRBJ1-5, with TRBD1 identical over 8 bases. The CDR3 is 15 amino acids. V shed 6 bases and J 2 bases; nucleotides not matched to a gene: 6. Germline CDR1 is MDHEN and CDR2 is SYDVKM. The CDR3 DNA follows: TGTGCCAGCAGCGCAGGGGGCTTGGGCAATCAGCCCCAGCATTTT. Translation gives CASSAGGLGNQPQHF.

The V call is TRBV25-1, the J call TRBJ2-3, with 9 nucleotides matching TRBD1. V was clipped by 5 bases and J by 6 bases; unmatched bases: 9. The germline V gene encodes CDR1 MGHDK and CDR2 SYGVNS. CDR3 size: 15 residues. CDR3 nucleotides: TGTGCCAGCAGTAATACGGGACAGGGTACCGATACGCAGTATTTT. Amino acids: CASSNTGQGTDTQYF. Combining the CDR3 with reference TRBV25-1 and TRBJ2-3 gives the whole variable domain EADIYQTPRYLVIGTGKKITLECSQTMGHDKMYWYQQDPGMELHLIHYSYGVNSTEKGDLSSESTVSRIRTEHFPLTLESARPSHTSQYLCASSNTGQGTDTQYFGPGTRLTVL.

This clone was seen a few times. The chain has TRBV28 and TRBJ2-1; 15 positions match TRBD2. The CDR3 sequence is 15 residues long. V gave up 10 bases and J gave up 7 bases; unmatched junction bases: 8. The germline V gene has CDR1 MDHEN and CDR2 SYDVKM. CDR3 DNA: TGTGCCACCGGACTAGCGGGAGGGGATAAAAATGAGCAGTTCTTC. Translation gives CATGLAGGDKNEQFF.

A remark on this clone: This sample also contains other DNA sequences that code for the same CDR3. CDR3 in DNA: TGTGCCAGCAGTTTGGCGGGGAACTATGGCTACACCTTC. Translation gives CASSLAGNYGYTF. The chain employs TRBV27 and TRBJ1-2, with unresolved D. The V gene lost 3 bases and the J gene lost 2 bases, with 7 bases spanning the gap. CDR1 MNHEY and CDR2 SMNVEV come from the germline V gene (reference sequence). The CDR3 has 13 residues.

This chain links TRBV18 with TRBJ1-4, with D possibly matching TRBD1 (5 bases). Per germline, CDR1 KGHSH and CDR2 LQKENI. V gave up 6 bases and J gave up 1 base, with 15 bases separating them. This CDR3 is 16 amino acids long. CDR3 sequence: CASSPQIDRTNEKLFF. The DNA for the CDR3 is TGTGCCAGCTCCCCTCAGATCGACAGAACTAATGAAAAACTGTTTTTT.

This clone has just one count. This chain uses TRBV18 with TRBJ2-5; a weak D match, TRBD1 (5 bases). CDR1 KGHSH and CDR2 LQKENI come from the germline V gene. Trimming stripped 2 bases from V and 1 base from J, with 11 bases between. The CDR3 length is 15 residues. This CDR3 reads CASSPGARSQETQYF. CDR3 DNA sequence: TGTGCCAGCTCACCAGGGGCGAGGTCCCAAGAGACCCAGTACTTC.

J is TRBJ1-4 and V is TRBV15, with TRBD1 matching over 8 bases. V was clipped by 1 base and J by 3 bases; unmatched bases: 4. This CDR3 is built from 16 residues. Germline CDR1 LNHNV, CDR2 YYDKDF (reference sequence). CDR3 sequence: CATSRGQGKANEKLFF. The DNA of the CDR3 is TGTGCCACCAGCAGAGGACAGGGGAAGGCTAATGAAAAACTGTTTTTT.

This clone was observed a single time. This chain links TRBV24-1 with TRBJ1-1; 7 bases match TRBD1. The J segment lost 3 bases and the V segment lost 1 base, leaving 13 bases of the junction unmatched. This CDR3 spans 18 amino acids. CDR1 KGHDR and CDR2 SFDVKD come from the germline V gene. The CDR3 loop is CATSDLGLPGGIHTEAFF. In DNA, the CDR3 is TGTGCCACCAGTGATTTAGGGCTCCCAGGGGGAATACACACTGAAGCTTTCTTT.

This clone was counted a single time. The V call is TRBV2, the J call TRBJ1-1; D call uncertain. Trimming removed 11 bases at V and 7 bases at J, with 20 bases between. Germline V gives CDR1 SNHLY, CDR2 FYNNEI. The CDR3 runs 13 residues. This chain's CDR3 is CAGRYNRGHEAFF. For the CDR3, the DNA is TGTGCCGGGCGATACAACAGAGGGCATGAAGCTTTCTTT.

V and J are TRBV5-8 and TRBJ2-3; D is uncertain. CDR3 length equals 12 residues. From germline, CDR1 is SGHTS and CDR2 YDEGEE. V was clipped by 2 bases and J by 8 bases, with 9 bases between them. The CDR3 region is CASSLPAVTQYF. The CDR3 DNA sequence: TGTGCCAGCAGCTTACCTGCAGTTACGCAGTATTTT.

This clone was recorded only once. This sequence joins TRBV28 and TRBJ1-2; weak D call: TRBD1 (6 bases). The CDR3 has 13 amino acids. Germline V gene lookup returns CDR1 MDHEN and CDR2 SYDVKM. The germline V and J ends were trimmed by 5 bases and 3 bases, with 10 bases remaining between them. Here the CDR3 reads CASSGDRYYGYTF. The CDR3 nucleotides are TGTGCCAGCAGTGGCGACAGGTACTATGGCTACACCTTC.

The J gene is TRBJ1-3, the V gene TRBV7-2; D might be TRBD1 (5 bases). Germline V gives CDR1 SGHTA, CDR2 FQGNSA. V was pared by 1 base and J by 0 bases, with 10 bases between. The CDR3 runs 16 residues. CDR3 sequence (DNA): TGTGCCAGCAGCTTAGTCCCGGGGGTCTCTGGAAACACCATATATTTT. Translating it yields CASSLVPGVSGNTIYF.

The chain is built from TRBV5-8 and TRBJ1-2; no clear D. Trimming took off 8 bases at V and 6 bases at J, with 17 bases between the two ends. In germline, CDR1 is SGHTS, CDR2 YDEGEE. The CDR3 is 13 residues long. This CDR3 is CASQEGIENGYTF. The CDR3 DNA reads TGTGCCAGTCAGGAGGGAATCGAGAATGGCTACACCTTC.